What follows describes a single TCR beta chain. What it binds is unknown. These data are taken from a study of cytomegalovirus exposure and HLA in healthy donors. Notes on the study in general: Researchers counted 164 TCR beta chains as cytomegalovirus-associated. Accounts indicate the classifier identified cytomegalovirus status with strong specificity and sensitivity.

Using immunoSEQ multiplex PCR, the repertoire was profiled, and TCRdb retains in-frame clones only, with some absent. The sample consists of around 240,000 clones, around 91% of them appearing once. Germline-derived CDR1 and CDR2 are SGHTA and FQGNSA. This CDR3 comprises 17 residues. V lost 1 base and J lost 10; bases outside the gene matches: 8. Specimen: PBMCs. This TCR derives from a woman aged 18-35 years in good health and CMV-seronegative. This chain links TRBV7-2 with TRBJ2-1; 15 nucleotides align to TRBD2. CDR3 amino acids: CASSLGGLAGGLGEQFF. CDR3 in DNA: TGTGCCAGCAGCTTAGGAGGACTAGCGGGGGGGCTCGGAGAGCAGTTCTTC.